The next 9 T cell receptor beta chains were all read from a single sample in a study of radiation and T cells in renal cell carcinoma. Treatment noted: 15 Gy SBRT to primary tumor, nephrectomy 4 weeks later. TCRdb keeps only in-frame clones here, not all; method: immunoSEQ multiplex PCR. Found here are 14,000 or so clones, 64% of them singletons; the top ten hold about 25%. The sequencing here drew on tumor tissue, taken from a patient whose treatment included radiotherapy and nephrectomy. These receptors originate from a woman aged 65 to 85 with renal cell carcinoma.

The J gene is TRBJ2-7, the V gene TRBV6-1, with D perhaps matching TRBD1 (5 bases). Trimming cost V 3 bases and J 0 bases, with 12 bases left between them. The germline V gene encodes CDR1 MNHNS and CDR2 SASEGT. The CDR3 covers 15 residues. CDR3 in DNA: TGTGCCAGCAGTGACGTAGCAGGGTACTCCTACGAGCAGTACTTC. The encoded protein is CASSDVAGYSYEQYF.

The chain links TRBV19 to TRBJ1-5; the D is unclear. With 5 bases removed from V and 0 bases from J, the gap between germline ends came to 8 bases. The CDR3 has 14 residues. The V gene's germline CDR1 is LNHDA and CDR2 SQIVND (reference sequence). The CDR3 bases are TGTGCCAGTAGTCCAGACTATAGCAATCAGCCCCAGCATTTT. Translated: CASSPDYSNQPQHF.

In DNA form, the CDR3 reads TGTGCCAGCAGCCACCCAAGGGGGGGGGCGGGGAACTCCTACAATGAGCAGTTCTTC. Its translation: CASSHPRGGAGNSYNEQFF. The chain links TRBV4-2 to TRBJ2-1; D may be TRBD2 (7 bases). The germline gives CDR1 LGHNA, CDR2 YNFKEQ. V was cut by 3 bases and J by 0 bases, with 21 bases left in between. The CDR3 sequence is 19 residues long.

The gene calls are TRBV27 and TRBJ2-3, with 9 bases lining up with TRBD2. CDR3 size: 16 residues. V dropped 6 bases and J dropped 0; count of bases not matched to a gene: 7. In germline, CDR1 is MNHEY, CDR2 SMNVEV (reference sequence). CDR3 sequence: CASRRLAVASTDTQYF. Here the CDR3 DNA reads TGTGCCAGCAGAAGACTAGCGGTCGCTAGCACAGATACGCAGTATTTT.

The gene calls are TRBV6-5 and TRBJ1-6; no definite D call. Trimming stripped 7 bases from V and 0 bases from J, with 10 bases between. This CDR3 is built from 15 residues. Germline V gene data show CDR1 as MNHEY and CDR2 as SVGAGI. DNA for the CDR3: TGTGCCAGCACCCTGTCAAGCTCCTATAATTCACCCCTCCACTTT. This translates into CASTLSSSYNSPLHF.

The gene calls are TRBV4-1 and TRBJ1-6; no clear D. The CDR3 has 16 residues. The V gene lost 0 bases and the J gene lost 8 bases, with 14 bases spanning the gap. Germline CDR1 and CDR2: MGHRA and YSYEKL. The CDR3 region is CASSQDPVGAYSPLHF. The CDR3 nucleotides are TGCGCCAGCAGCCAAGATCCGGTGGGCGCGTATTCACCCCTCCACTTT.

This clone was observed a few times. The chain carries TRBV18 and TRBJ2-3; tentative D call: TRBD1 (5 bases). CDR1 KGHSH and CDR2 LQKENI come from the germline V gene. This CDR3 region has 16 residues. V was clipped by 3 bases and J by 0 bases, with 13 bases between them. CDR3 amino acids: CASSPMQGSSTDTQYF. CDR3 DNA sequence: TGTGCCAGCTCACCGATGCAGGGTTCTAGCACAGATACGCAGTATTTT.

The V gene is TRBV5-1, the J gene TRBJ1-5, with unresolved D. The V gene lost 7 bases and the J gene lost 2 bases, with 10 bases spanning the gap. The CDR3 is made up of 13 amino acids. CDR1 is SGHRS, CDR2 YFSETQ, per germline. The DNA of the CDR3 is TGCGCCAGCCGAGGCGAGGGCAATCAGCCCCAGCATTTT. Amino acid sequence: CASRGEGNQPQHF.

This clone has a handful of counts. The chain recombines TRBV30 with TRBJ1-1; D is unresolved. The CDR3 spans 11 residues. Trimming removed 5 bases at V and 9 bases at J, with 13 bases between. Germline lookup yields CDR1 GTSNPN and CDR2 SVGIG (reference sequence). The CDR3 loop is CAWQESPKAFF. In DNA, the CDR3 is TGTGCCTGGCAAGAGAGCCCAAAAGCTTTCTTT.